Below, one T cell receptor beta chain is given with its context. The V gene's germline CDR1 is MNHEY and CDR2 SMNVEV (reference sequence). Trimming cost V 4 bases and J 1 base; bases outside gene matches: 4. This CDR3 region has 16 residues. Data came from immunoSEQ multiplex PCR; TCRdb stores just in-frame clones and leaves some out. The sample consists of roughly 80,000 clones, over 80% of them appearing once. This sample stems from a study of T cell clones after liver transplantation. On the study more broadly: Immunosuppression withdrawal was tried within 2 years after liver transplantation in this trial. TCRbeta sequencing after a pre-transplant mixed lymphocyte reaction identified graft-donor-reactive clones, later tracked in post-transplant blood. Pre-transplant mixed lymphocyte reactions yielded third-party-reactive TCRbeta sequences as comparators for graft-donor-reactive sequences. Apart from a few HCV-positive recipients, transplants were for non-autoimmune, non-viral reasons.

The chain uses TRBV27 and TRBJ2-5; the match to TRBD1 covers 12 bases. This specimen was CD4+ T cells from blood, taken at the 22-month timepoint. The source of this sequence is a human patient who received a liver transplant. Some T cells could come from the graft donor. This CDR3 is CASSYGTGGIQETQYF. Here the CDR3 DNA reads TGTGCCAGCAGTTACGGGACAGGGGGCATCCAAGAGACCCAGTACTTC.